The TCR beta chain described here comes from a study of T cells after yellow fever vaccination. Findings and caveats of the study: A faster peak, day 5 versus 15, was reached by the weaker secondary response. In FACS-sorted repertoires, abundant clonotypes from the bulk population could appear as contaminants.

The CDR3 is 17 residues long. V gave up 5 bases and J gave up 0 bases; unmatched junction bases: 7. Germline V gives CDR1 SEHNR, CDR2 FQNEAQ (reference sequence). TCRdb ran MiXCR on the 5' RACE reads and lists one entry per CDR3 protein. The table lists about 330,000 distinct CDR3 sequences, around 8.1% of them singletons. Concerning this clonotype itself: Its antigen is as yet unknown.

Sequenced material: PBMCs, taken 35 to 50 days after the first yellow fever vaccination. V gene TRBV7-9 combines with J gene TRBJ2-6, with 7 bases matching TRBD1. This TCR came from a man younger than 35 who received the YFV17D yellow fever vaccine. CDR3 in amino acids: CASSKTGHNSGANVLTF. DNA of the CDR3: TGTGCCAGCAGCAAGACAGGGCATAACTCTGGGGCCAACGTCCTGACTTTC.